Below, one T cell receptor beta chain is given with its context. The sample holds one count of this clone. There is no known antigen for this receptor. Within one base of it there is no much larger clone, and no base qualities were kept. Using the deep immunoSEQ assay, TCR CDR3 regions were amplified from genomic DNA by multiplex PCR. Extracted genomic DNA from each cell subset was spread evenly across all wells of several immunoSEQ 96-well plates, with each plate serving as a replicate. Each replicate PCR for sorted subsets received about 180 ng genomic DNA, equal to roughly 29,000 T cell genomes. The purified libraries were quantified using a Qubit 3.0 fluorometer, sized with a Bioanalyzer 2100, and then quantified again using the KAPA Library Quantification kit. Every immunoSEQ 96-well plate was sequenced on a dedicated single-read 150-cycle Illumina NextSeq 550 flow cell. In the paper's pipeline: Because only junctional sequences without quality scores were contained in the immunoSEQ output, filtering matching that applied to full-length reads could not be performed. Sequences were annotated with PyIR, a Python wrapper for IgBLAST v1.9, using IMGT germline references to assign V/J genes and CDR3. Any read was removed if the V/J assignment was weak (E-value above 1e-6), the CDR3 was missing, or the read contained stop codons, out-of-frame junctions, or ambiguous translated residues. V3J clonotypes were defined as sequences sharing the same inferred V gene, J gene, and CDR3 amino acid sequence. Percentage overlap between repertoires was computed as shared unique clonotypes divided by the size of the smaller repertoire. Three approaches were used to assess repertoire richness: RTK rarefaction, the Chao1 estimator, and Recon v2.1 estimates of unobserved clonotypes. OLGA was used to compute generation probabilities for all TCRbeta clonotypes that the gDNA method yielded from a handful of donors. In its TCRdb copy, this immuneACCESS table keeps in-frame sequences only and misses some clones. Where compared with another copy, unresolved V genes explain less than half of these, and the others have no known cause. D and trimming come from the DNA, and the V and J calls and clone size come from that table. The sample has more than 900,000 clones on record, about 80% of them singletons. 0.6% to 0.75% of the sample belongs to the ten largest clones.

Donors were healthy HIV-negative adults with no recently reported acute infections or vaccinations. Every donor was a Caucasian adult residing in Nashville, Tennessee, USA. Magnetic negative selection was used to enrich CD4+ T cells, after which naive cells were positively selected on CD45RA and the negative fraction became the memory subset. Blood was obtained by leukapheresis, after which PBMCs were separated by Ficoll-Histopaque density gradient centrifugation and cryopreserved in liquid nitrogen vapor phase. Purity and quantity of every magnetically sorted T cell population were checked by analytical flow cytometry. Each sorted fraction had its genomic DNA isolated and then quantified by UV absorbance on a Nanodrop 2000c. The sample is drawn from a study of shared clonotypes between healthy human individuals (dated by TCRdb to 2020 to 2021). General notes on the study: A couple of women and a few men aged 18 to 49 years were included in the cohort. For each donor, CD4 naive and CD4 memory were each given three plates, CD8 naive was given two plates, and CD8 memory was given one plate. To estimate repertoire size and how much clonotype sharing occurs between individuals, the study deeply sequenced the blood TCR repertoires of several healthy adults. Different laboratories and diverse techniques were used to prepare libraries and sequence TCR repertoires, to increase sequencing depth and limit assay-specific biases. Leukapheresis yielded between about 0.9 and 9.5 billion PBMCs per donor.

The germline V gene supplies CDR1 MNHNS and CDR2 SASEGT. The CDR3 contains 16 residues, cysteine and phenylalanine counted. CDR3 DNA is the only sequence kept; it has 48 bases, read in frame from the first base. The germline ends are 17 bases apart after V is trimmed by 4 bases and J by 4 bases. General findings and caveats noted by the study authors: The small number of donors limited the genetic and exposure-history diversity represented. Compared with non-shared clonotypes, the clonotypes found in all four sorted-subset donors had higher generation probabilities. Across a few donors, about 5% of naive CD4, more than 3% of naive CD8, around 2.1% of memory CD4, and approximately 0.4% of memory CD8 clonotypes were shared. Incomplete sequencing was indicated by rarefaction of sorted-subset datasets, despite the large sequencing depth. Estimated clonotype richness was generally larger for naive than for memory subsets. Sampling was limited to blood, and TCR repertoires in tissue likely differ from TCR repertoires in blood. Pairwise subsampling indicated that sequencing depth was expected to affect the degree of clonotype sharing among donors.

The chain links TRBV6-1 with TRBJ2-1, with TRBD2 as a weak D call on 6 bases. The receptor was derived from a man aged 18 to 35 in good health. Some clones in this sample may be carry-over from other donors' samples. Sequencing input: memory CD4+ T cells from PBMCs. In light of the paper, this sample's cell subset or site label describes: CD45RA-negative fraction. At the DNA level, the sequence is TGTGCCAGCAGTGTCTCGGGACGGGGGACGTACAATGAGCAGTTCTTC. Its amino acids are CASSVSGRGTYNEQFF.